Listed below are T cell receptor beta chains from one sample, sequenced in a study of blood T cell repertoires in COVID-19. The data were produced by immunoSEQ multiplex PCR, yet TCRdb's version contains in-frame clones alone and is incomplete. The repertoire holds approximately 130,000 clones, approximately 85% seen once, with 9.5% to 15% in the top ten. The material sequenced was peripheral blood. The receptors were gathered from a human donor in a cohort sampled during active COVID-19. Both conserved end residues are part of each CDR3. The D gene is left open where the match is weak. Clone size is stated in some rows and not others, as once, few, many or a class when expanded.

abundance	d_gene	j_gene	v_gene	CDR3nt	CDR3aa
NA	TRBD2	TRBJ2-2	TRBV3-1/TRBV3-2	TGTGCCAGCAGCCAGCTGTGGGTAAGCGGGACGAACACCGGGGAGCTGTTTTTT	CASSQLWVSGTNTGELFF
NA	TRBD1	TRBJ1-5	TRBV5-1	TGCGCCAGCAGCTTGGAGGGGGCCGGTAATCAGCCCCAGCATTTT	CASSLEGAGNQPQHF
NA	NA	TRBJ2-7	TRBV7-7	TGTGCCAGCAGCTTAGCAGAGGGGGGGGCCTACGAGCAGTACTTC	CASSLAEGGAYEQYF
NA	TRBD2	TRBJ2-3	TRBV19	TGTGCCAGTAGTCTCGGACGGACTAGCGGCTCAGATACGCAGTATTTT	CASSLGRTSGSDTQYF
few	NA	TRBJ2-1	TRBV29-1	TGCAGCTCCCGTCCGGGGGGCGGTAACAATGAGCAGTTCTTC	CSSRPGGGNNEQFF
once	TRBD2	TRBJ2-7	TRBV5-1	TGCGCCAGCAGCCGGACTAGCGGGGGCCCCTACGAGCAGTACTTC	CASSRTSGGPYEQYF
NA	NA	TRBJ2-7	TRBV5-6	TGTGCCAGCAGCTCAACAGGGTACTACGAGCAGTACTTC	CASSSTGYYEQYF
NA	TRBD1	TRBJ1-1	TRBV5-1	TGCGCCAGCAGCTTGGCCGGGGGACAGGGTAGAGTGAACACTGAAGCTTTCTTT	CASSLAGGQGRVNTEAFF
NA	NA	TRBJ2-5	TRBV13	TGTGCCAGCAGCTTCGATAGCCAAGAGACCCAGTACTTC	CASSFDSQETQYF
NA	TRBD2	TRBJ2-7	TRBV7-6	TGTGCCAGCAGCTCAGCTAGCGGGGGTATCTACGAGCAGTACTTC	CASSSASGGIYEQYF